The clone carrying this T cell receptor (beta chain) was counted once. Its antigen is not known. CDR1 SQVTM and CDR2 ANQGSEA come from the germline V gene. The CDR3 has 13 residues. J was trimmed by 2 bases and V by 6 bases; bases with no gene match: 6. The sample belongs to a study of CD8+ T cells in alopecia areata. Study observations and caveats: Greater clonality was observed in lesional scalp samples, especially alopecia totalis/universalis, versus normal scalp.

cDNA reverse transcribed from extracted RNA served as the sequencing template. Repertoires were generated with immunoSEQ multiplex PCR, while TCRdb's copy carries only in-frame clones and drops some. The sample yields 90,000 to 100,000 clones, around two fifths seen once. The V gene is TRBV29-1, the J gene TRBJ2-5; 7 bases fit TRBD1. The receptor's source is a human donor with alopecia areata. The sequencing input was CD4+ T cells sorted from blood. The CDR3 reads CSVAGTDQETQYF. The CDR3 region has the DNA TGCAGCGTAGCTGGGACAGATCAAGAGACCCAGTACTTC.